This T cell receptor (beta chain) comes out of a study of CD8+ T cells in alopecia areata. This clone was seen a handful of times. An end of the junction does not agree with germline; a read error may underlie this. Sequencing templates came from extracted RNA that was reverse transcribed into cDNA. The method was immunoSEQ multiplex PCR; TCRdb's version includes in-frame clones alone and lacks a portion of them. The table shows more than 75,000 clones, with approximately 42% occurring only once. Germline values: CDR1 SQVTM, CDR2 ANQGSEA. This CDR3 contains 12 residues. The V call is TRBV29-1, the J call TRBJ2-1, with 12 positions matching TRBD2. This receptor was identified in a human donor with alopecia areata. The material sequenced was CD4+ T cells sorted from blood. As DNA, the CDR3 is TGCAGCGGCGGGGTTGCTAGCGGGGGGGCCCTCTTC. Translation: CSGGVASGGALF.